Below are 7 T cell receptor beta chains sequenced from a single sample in a study of T cell responses to AZD1222 COVID-19 vaccine. The data were produced by immunoSEQ multiplex PCR, yet TCRdb's version contains in-frame clones alone and is incomplete. The sample lists roughly 140,000 clones, around 95% occurring once. This material consisted of peripheral blood, taken on day 0 of AZD1222 vaccination. These receptors were taken from an adult in good health.

The genes are TRBV2 and TRBJ1-4, with D possibly being TRBD1 (6 bases). CDR3 length: 17 residues. Trimming pared 6 bases from V and 4 bases from J, leaving 21 bases between. Germline values: CDR1 SNHLY, CDR2 FYNNEI. This CDR3 is CASRLGTSVGGNEKLFF. CDR3 nucleotide sequence: TGTGCCAGCAGACTGGGGACATCCGTCGGCGGTAATGAAAAACTGTTTTTT.

This clone was seen once. This chain uses TRBV11-2 with TRBJ2-1; D gene unclear. CDR1 is SGHAT and CDR2 is FQNNGV in the germline V gene. CDR3 length equals 13 residues. Trimming removed 6 bases from V and 7 bases from J, with 13 bases in between. The CDR3 DNA follows: TGTGCCAGCAGACCTTTAGGCGGTAATGAGCAGTTCTTC. This gives the protein CASRPLGGNEQFF.

This clone appeared a single time. This sequence joins TRBV12-3 or TRBV12-4 and TRBJ1-2; D uncertain. Trimming pared 5 bases from V and 5 bases from J, leaving 9 bases between. This CDR3 contains 12 residues. The CDR3 loop is CASSMGRYGYTF. The CDR3 DNA is TGTGCCAGCAGTATGGGTCGATATGGCTACACCTTC.

This clone was recorded once. The rearrangement joins TRBV28 to TRBJ1-1, with D tentatively TRBD1 (5 bases). Germline-derived CDR1 and CDR2 are MDHEN and SYDVKM. The V gene lost 6 bases and the J gene lost 1 base, with 9 bases spanning the gap. This CDR3 has 13 residues. The CDR3 loop is CASSPTANTEAFF. CDR3 nucleotide sequence: TGTGCCAGCAGCCCGACAGCGAACACTGAAGCTTTCTTT.

Only one count was recorded for this clone. The chain links TRBV10-3 to TRBJ2-2, with D hard to call. The CDR3 has 12 amino acids. From germline, CDR1 is ENHRY and CDR2 SYGVKD. The CDR3 coding sequence is TGTGCTACCGGGTCGGACACCGGGGAGCTGTTTTTT. Translated: CATGSDTGELFF.

The chain uses TRBV6-5 and TRBJ2-5, with D tentatively TRBD1 (6 bases). The CDR3 contains 15 residues. In germline, CDR1 is MNHEY, CDR2 SVGAGI. V lost 6 bases and J lost 5, with 19 bases in between. The CDR3 protein is CASRPPGAWGETQYF. The CDR3, as DNA: TGTGCCAGCAGGCCCCCAGGGGCTTGGGGGGAGACCCAGTACTTC.

The rearrangement uses TRBV30 and TRBJ1-1; D call uncertain. CDR3 length equals 13 residues. Germline loops: CDR1 GTSNPN, CDR2 SVGIG (reference sequence). V was clipped by 4 bases and J by 11 bases, with 20 bases between them. The CDR3 here is CAWMDGSIVAAFF. CDR3 nucleotides: TGTGCCTGGATGGATGGGTCGATTGTGGCGGCTTTCTTT.